The T cell receptor beta chain described here comes from a study of PD-L1 blockade in urothelial cancer. The method was immunoSEQ multiplex PCR; TCRdb's version includes in-frame clones alone and lacks a portion of them. This table has some 30,000 clones, around nine tenths appearing once. The junction had 6 bases not matched to a gene; V was cut back by 1 base and J by 7 bases. This CDR3 is 16 amino acids long. CDR1 is SGHVS and CDR2 is FQNEAQ in the germline V gene. V usage is TRBV7-8 and J usage is TRBJ2-1; 11 positions match TRBD2. The material was PBMCs, obtained around atezolizumab (anti-PD-L1) treatment. The clonotype comes from a man aged 45-65 years with urothelial cancer. CDR3 in DNA: TGTGCCAGCAGCTTAGGGGTAGCGGGGGGGCAGAATGAGCAGTTCTTC. It specifies CASSLGVAGGQNEQFF.